This is a list of T cell receptor beta chains from one sample in a study of T cells in Graves' hyperthyroidism and ophthalmopathy. TCRdb used MiXCR to reprocess the multiplex PCR reads, holding one entry per CDR3 protein. The sample records about 700,000 distinct CDR3 sequences, around 15% being singletons. The sample was blood. The source of these receptors is a woman aged 18 to 35 with Graves' hyperthyroidism. The CDR3 runs from the conserved cysteine through the conserved F or W. Each record gives: D gene, J gene, V gene, clone size, CDR3 DNA, CDR3 protein. D genes are given only for firm matches. Only part of the rows carry a size: once, few, many, or a class if the clone is expanded.

d_gene: .
j_gene: TRBJ2-1
v_gene: TRBV27
abundance: many
CDR3nt: TGTGCCAGCAGTTTGCTCCTAGCAGTAAATGAGCAGTTCTTC
CDR3aa: CASSLLLAVNEQFF

d_gene: .
j_gene: TRBJ2-3
v_gene: TRBV12-3/TRBV12-4
abundance: many
CDR3nt: TGTGCCAGCACCCTAGGAGGCACAGATACGCAGTATTTT
CDR3aa: CASTLGGTDTQYF

d_gene: .
j_gene: TRBJ1-5
v_gene: TRBV27
abundance: many
CDR3nt: TGTGCCAGCAGTTTAATCGGCAGATCCAATCAGCCCCAGCATTTT
CDR3aa: CASSLIGRSNQPQHF

d_gene: TRBD2
j_gene: TRBJ2-7
v_gene: TRBV7-9
abundance: once
CDR3nt: TGTGCCAGCAGCCAAACTACTAGCGGCAGCTCCTACGAGCAGTACTTC
CDR3aa: CASSQTTSGSSYEQYF

d_gene: TRBD1
j_gene: TRBJ1-1
v_gene: TRBV4-3
abundance: .
CDR3nt: TGCGCCAGCAGCCAACCCCGGGACAGGGCGACTGAAGCTTTCTTT
CDR3aa: CASSQPRDRATEAFF

d_gene: TRBD1
j_gene: TRBJ1-2
v_gene: TRBV30
abundance: many
CDR3nt: TGTGCCGGGGGACAGACTAACTATGGCTACACCTTC
CDR3aa: CAGGQTNYGYTF

d_gene: .
j_gene: TRBJ2-1
v_gene: TRBV3-1
abundance: few
CDR3nt: TGTGCCAGCAGCCTCCAAGGTAGTCCGCCTTACAATGAGCAGTTCTTC
CDR3aa: CASSLQGSPPYNEQFF

d_gene: TRBD1
j_gene: TRBJ1-5
v_gene: TRBV12-3/TRBV12-4
abundance: many
CDR3nt: TGTGCCAGCAGTTTTTTTTTGGGACAGGGGGAATTTCAGCCCCAGCATTTT
CDR3aa: CASSFFLGQGEFQPQHF

d_gene: .
j_gene: TRBJ2-3
v_gene: TRBV11-2
abundance: many
CDR3nt: TGTGCCAGCAGCTTAAGCGTCTTAAGCACAGATACGCAGTATTTT
CDR3aa: CASSLSVLSTDTQYF

d_gene: TRBD1
j_gene: TRBJ2-1
v_gene: TRBV11-2
abundance: many
CDR3nt: TGTGCCAGCAGCTCCCGTTTACAAGGGCCGACAGGGGGCAGTAGGACTAGGCTTTACAATGAGCAGTTCTTC
CDR3aa: CASSSRLQGPTGGSRTRLYNEQFF

d_gene: TRBD2
j_gene: TRBJ2-3
v_gene: TRBV6-4
abundance: .
CDR3nt: TGTGCCAGCAGTTACAGGGGCGGGAGGGCCACAGATACGCAGTATTTT
CDR3aa: CASSYRGGRATDTQYF

d_gene: .
j_gene: TRBJ2-5
v_gene: TRBV9
abundance: .
CDR3nt: TGTGCCAGCAGCGTAGGATGGGGGGAGACCCAGTACTTC
CDR3aa: CASSVGWGETQYF

d_gene: TRBD2
j_gene: TRBJ2-7
v_gene: TRBV28
abundance: few
CDR3nt: TGTGCCAGCAGTTTTCCCGAACTAGCGGGAGGCTACGAGCAGTACTTC
CDR3aa: CASSFPELAGGYEQYF

d_gene: TRBD1
j_gene: TRBJ1-1
v_gene: TRBV19
abundance: few
CDR3nt: TGTGCCAGTAGTATCACCGGGACAGTCATGAACACTGAAGCTTTCTTT
CDR3aa: CASSITGTVMNTEAFF

d_gene: TRBD1
j_gene: TRBJ2-7
v_gene: TRBV4-1
abundance: .
CDR3nt: TGCGCCAGCAGCCTCTCCATTGGGGGACAGGGGGCTTACTCCTACGAGCAGTACTTC
CDR3aa: CASSLSIGGQGAYSYEQYF

d_gene: .
j_gene: TRBJ2-7
v_gene: TRBV28
abundance: few
CDR3nt: TGTGCCAGCACTAAGGCCACCTACGAGCAGTACTTC
CDR3aa: CASTKATYEQYF

d_gene: .
j_gene: TRBJ1-3
v_gene: TRBV24-1
abundance: few
CDR3nt: TGTGCCACCAGTGACCCTGGACTCGAAAACACCATATATTTT
CDR3aa: CATSDPGLENTIYF

d_gene: TRBD2
j_gene: TRBJ2-2
v_gene: TRBV7-3
abundance: few
CDR3nt: TGTGCCAGCAGCCTAGCGGGAAACGGGGAGCTGTTTTTT
CDR3aa: CASSLAGNGELFF

d_gene: .
j_gene: TRBJ1-6
v_gene: TRBV12-3/TRBV12-4
abundance: many
CDR3nt: TGTGCCAGCAGTCCCAGGAGCTACTCACCCCTCCACTTT
CDR3aa: CASSPRSYSPLHF

d_gene: .
j_gene: TRBJ2-7
v_gene: TRBV14
abundance: few
CDR3nt: TGTGCCAGCAGCCAAGACGCACCCGGCTGGGGCTACGAGCAGTACTTC
CDR3aa: CASSQDAPGWGYEQYF

d_gene: .
j_gene: TRBJ2-3
v_gene: TRBV19
abundance: .
CDR3nt: TGTGCCAGTAGTAAGATCAGCGTCACAGATACGCAGTATTTT
CDR3aa: CASSKISVTDTQYF

d_gene: .
j_gene: TRBJ2-2
v_gene: TRBV20-1
abundance: .
CDR3nt: TGCAGTGCTAGTTCGGGCGGATTGAACACCGGGGAGCTGTTTTTT
CDR3aa: CSASSGGLNTGELFF

d_gene: .
j_gene: TRBJ1-1
v_gene: TRBV6-2/TRBV6-3
abundance: few
CDR3nt: TGTGCCAGCATTATTCCAGGCCGTCACACTGAAGCTTTCTTT
CDR3aa: CASIIPGRHTEAFF

d_gene: .
j_gene: TRBJ2-7
v_gene: TRBV5-6
abundance: many
CDR3nt: TGTGCCAGCAGCTTACGAGTCTATGTGGGCTCCTCCTACGAGCAGTACTTC
CDR3aa: CASSLRVYVGSSYEQYF

d_gene: TRBD2
j_gene: TRBJ2-5
v_gene: TRBV11-3
abundance: many
CDR3nt: TGTGCCAGCAGCTTAGAACCGGGACTAGCGGTCCAAGAGACCCAGTACTTC
CDR3aa: CASSLEPGLAVQETQYF

d_gene: TRBD1
j_gene: TRBJ1-4
v_gene: TRBV12-3/TRBV12-4
abundance: .
CDR3nt: TGTGCCAGCAGCACAGCTACAGGGGGCGGAAAAAAACTGTTTTTT
CDR3aa: CASSTATGGGKKLFF

d_gene: TRBD2
j_gene: TRBJ2-1
v_gene: TRBV4-1
abundance: few
CDR3nt: TGCGCCAGCAGCCAGTTACGTCGGCTAGCGGGAGTGAATGAGCAGTTCTTC
CDR3aa: CASSQLRRLAGVNEQFF

d_gene: .
j_gene: TRBJ1-3
v_gene: TRBV30
abundance: many
CDR3nt: TGTGCCTGGAGTACGGACAGCTCTGGAAACACCATATATTTT
CDR3aa: CAWSTDSSGNTIYF

d_gene: .
j_gene: TRBJ2-3
v_gene: TRBV6-1
abundance: .
CDR3nt: TGTGCCAGCAGTAGGGGGATAATTAGCACAGATACGCAGTATTTT
CDR3aa: CASSRGIISTDTQYF

d_gene: TRBD2
j_gene: TRBJ2-1
v_gene: TRBV29-1
abundance: .
CDR3nt: TGCAGCGTTGAATTAGGGCTAGCGGAGAACTACAATGAGCAGTCCTTC
CDR3aa: CSVELGLAENYNEQSF

d_gene: .
j_gene: TRBJ2-1
v_gene: TRBV7-9
abundance: many
CDR3nt: TGTGCCAGCAGCCTAGTCCATAGTGGCAATGAGCAGTTCTTC
CDR3aa: CASSLVHSGNEQFF